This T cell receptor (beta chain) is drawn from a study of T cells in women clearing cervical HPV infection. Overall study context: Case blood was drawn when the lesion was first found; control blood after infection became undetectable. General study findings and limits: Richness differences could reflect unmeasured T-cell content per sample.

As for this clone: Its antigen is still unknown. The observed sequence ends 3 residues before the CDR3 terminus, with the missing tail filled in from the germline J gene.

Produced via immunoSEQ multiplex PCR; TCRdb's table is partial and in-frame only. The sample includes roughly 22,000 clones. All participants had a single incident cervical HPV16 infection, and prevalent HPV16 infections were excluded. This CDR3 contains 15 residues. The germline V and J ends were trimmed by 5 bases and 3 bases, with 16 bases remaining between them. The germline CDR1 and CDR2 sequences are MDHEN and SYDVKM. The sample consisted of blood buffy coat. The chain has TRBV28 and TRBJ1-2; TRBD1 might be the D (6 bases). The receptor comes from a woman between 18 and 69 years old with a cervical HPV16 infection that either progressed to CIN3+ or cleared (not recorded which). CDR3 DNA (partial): TGTGCCAGCAGTCCACGGGACAAGCCTTACTATGGC. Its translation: CASSPRDKPYYG. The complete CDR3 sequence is CASSPRDKPYYGYTF.